These 13 T cell receptor beta chains originate from one sample sequenced in a study of T-cell reconstitution after alpha-beta-depleted transplantation in children. Preparation of the TCRbeta library involved a method that used unique molecular identifiers. Each CDR3 protein gets one entry after TCRdb re-called the PCR reads with MiXCR. Among just over 950,000 distinct CDR3 sequences listed, about 26% were seen once. Source: PBMCs, mostly from graft donor cells, taken 360 days after TCRalphabeta/CD19-depleted stem cell transplant. The source is a boy younger than two who had a stem cell transplant for SCID, so the T cells may come from the graft donor.

The chain couples TRBV10-3 to TRBJ2-2; a possible D gene is TRBD1 (6 bases). Deletions cut 5 bases from V and 5 bases from J, with 15 bases between. The CDR3 sequence is 15 residues long. Germline V gene lookup returns CDR1 ENHRY and CDR2 SYGVKD. CDR3 nucleotides: TGTGCCATCAGTAGTCCAGGGGCAATGACCGGGGAGCTGTTTTTT. Residues: CAISSPGAMTGELFF.

J is TRBJ2-2 and V is TRBV7-9, with D possibly matching TRBD1 (5 bases). Trimming pared 7 bases from V and 6 bases from J, leaving 24 bases between. Germline CDR1 SEHNR, CDR2 FQNEAQ (reference sequence). This CDR3 spans 17 amino acids. The CDR3 DNA reads TGTGCCAGCAACCGTGAGCAGGGTGCCGCGATGGCCGGGGAGCTGTTTTTT. Translating gives CASNREQGAAMAGELFF. Drawing the rest from reference TRBV7-9 and TRBJ2-2, the complete variable domain is DTGVSQNPRHKITKRGQNVTFRCDPISEHNRLYWYRQTLGQGPEFLTYFQNEAQLEKSRLLSDRFSAERPKGSFSTLEIQRTEQGDSAMYLCASNREQGAAMAGELFFGEGSRLTVL.

The table lists this clonotype with a few counts. The V call is TRBV5-5, the J call TRBJ2-5; D gene uncertain. This CDR3 has 14 amino acids. The germline V and J ends were trimmed by 0 bases and 2 bases, with 8 bases remaining between them. Germline values: CDR1 SGHKS, CDR2 YYEKEE (reference sequence). CDR3 DNA: TGTGCCAGCAGCTTGGTAAATGCGCAAGAGACCCAGTACTTC. This sequence encodes CASSLVNAQETQYF.

The J gene is TRBJ2-1, the V gene TRBV6-5; TRBD1 might be the D (5 bases). The CDR3 totals 15 residues. Germline V gives CDR1 MNHEY, CDR2 SVGAGI. V was trimmed by 2 bases and J by 3 bases, leaving 11 bases between them. The CDR3 bases are TGTGCCAGCAGTTACAAGGGGTTTGACTACAATGAGCAGTTCTTC. The encoded protein is CASSYKGFDYNEQFF.

The sample holds a few counts of this clonotype. The chain uses TRBV4-3 and TRBJ1-2, with 7 nucleotides matching TRBD1. The CDR3 has 15 amino acids. Germline V CDR1 and CDR2: LGHNA, YSLEER. V shed 6 bases and J 2 bases; nucleotides not matched to a gene: 9. The CDR3 bases are TGCGCCAGCAGTCATAAGACAGGGTGGAACTATGGCTACACCTTC. This codes for CASSHKTGWNYGYTF.

This chain uses TRBV29-1 with TRBJ1-5; 8 bases align to TRBD1. Trimming took 6 bases from V and 3 from J; bases not matched to a gene: 4. This CDR3 contains 13 residues. In germline, CDR1 is SQVTM, CDR2 ANQGSEA. CDR3 DNA: TGCAGCGTCCTGGACAGGGTCAATCAGCCCCAGCATTTT. Translated, it gives CSVLDRVNQPQHF.

This clonotype was seen a few times. CDR3 in DNA: TGTGCCAGCAGTTTAACCCCCACCGGGGAGACCCAGTACTTC. Translated: CASSLTPTGETQYF. V is TRBV28 and J is TRBJ2-5, with D unresolved. Germline values: CDR1 MDHEN, CDR2 SYDVKM. The CDR3 consists of 14 residues. Trimming pared 2 bases from V and 5 bases from J, leaving 12 bases between.

This clonotype was observed a handful of times. The V gene is TRBV4-2, the J gene TRBJ1-1, with D unclear. CDR1 is LGHNA and CDR2 is YNFKEQ in the germline V gene. V was trimmed by 0 bases and J by 4 bases, leaving 12 bases between them. There are 15 residues in the CDR3. Written as DNA, the CDR3 is TGTGCCAGCAGCCAAGAGGAGGAGGGATCCACTGAAGCTTTCTTT. Its translation: CASSQEEEGSTEAFF.

The V call is TRBV5-1, the J call TRBJ1-2, with D hard to call. Trimming removed 0 bases from V and 0 bases from J, with 9 bases in between. This CDR3 contains 15 residues. Germline CDR1 reads SGHRS; CDR2 reads YFSETQ. The DNA of the CDR3 is TGCGCCAGCAGCTTGGTTGCAGCAGCTAACTATGGCTACACCTTC. Translation: CASSLVAAANYGYTF.

The rearrangement joins TRBV20-1 to TRBJ2-7; D could derive from TRBD1 or TRBD2 (6 bases each). The CDR3 loop spans 14 amino acids. Germline CDR1 reads DFQATT; CDR2 reads SNEGSKA (reference sequence). Trimming removed 7 bases from V and 3 bases from J, with 19 bases in between. The DNA for the CDR3 is TGCAGTGTTAGGGGGGTTACCGTCGGCTACGAGCAGTACTTC. This sequence encodes CSVRGVTVGYEQYF.

This clonotype was found a few times. J is TRBJ2-7 and V is TRBV28, with D unresolved. This CDR3 is built from 14 residues. Germline loops: CDR1 MDHEN, CDR2 SYDVKM. The V and J ends lost 5 bases and 7 bases respectively, with 18 bases between them. The CDR3 DNA sequence: TGTGCCAGCAGTCCCCCCCTAGTGCTCGGGGAGCAGTACTTC. This translates into CASSPPLVLGEQYF.

This clonotype was seen more than once but under ten times. The V call is TRBV7-3, the J call TRBJ2-6; a weak D match, TRBD1 (6 bases). With 5 bases removed from V and 0 bases from J, the gap between germline ends came to 14 bases. The CDR3 spans 17 residues. The V gene's germline CDR1 is SGHTA and CDR2 FQGTGA. The CDR3 nucleotides read TGTGCCAGCAGCGACCTGGGACACACCTCTGGGGCCAACGTCCTGACTTTC. Protein product: CASSDLGHTSGANVLTF.

The genes are TRBV6-1 and TRBJ1-2, with D tentatively TRBD1 (5 bases). V lost 4 bases to trimming and J lost 2 bases, with 14 bases between them. The CDR3 is made up of 15 amino acids. Germline V gives CDR1 MNHNS, CDR2 SASEGT. Here the CDR3 DNA reads TGTGCCAGCAGTGCCTGGGGGGGACGGAACTATGGCTACACCTTC. Its protein product is CASSAWGGRNYGYTF.